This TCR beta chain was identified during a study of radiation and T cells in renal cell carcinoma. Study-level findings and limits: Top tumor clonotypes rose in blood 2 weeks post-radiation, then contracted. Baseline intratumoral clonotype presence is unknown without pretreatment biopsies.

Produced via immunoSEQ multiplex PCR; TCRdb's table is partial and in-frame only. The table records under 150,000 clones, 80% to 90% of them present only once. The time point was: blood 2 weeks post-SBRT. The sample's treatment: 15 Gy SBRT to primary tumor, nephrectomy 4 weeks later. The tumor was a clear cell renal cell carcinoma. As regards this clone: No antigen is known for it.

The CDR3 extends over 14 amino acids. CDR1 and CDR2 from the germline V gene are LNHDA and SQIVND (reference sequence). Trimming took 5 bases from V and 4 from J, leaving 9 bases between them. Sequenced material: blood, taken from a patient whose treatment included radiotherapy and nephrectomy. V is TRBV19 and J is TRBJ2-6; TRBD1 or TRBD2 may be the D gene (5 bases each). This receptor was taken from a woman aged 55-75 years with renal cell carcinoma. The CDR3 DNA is TGTGCCAGTAGTGGGGGAGCAGGGGCCAACGTCCTGACTTTC. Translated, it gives CASSGGAGANVLTF.